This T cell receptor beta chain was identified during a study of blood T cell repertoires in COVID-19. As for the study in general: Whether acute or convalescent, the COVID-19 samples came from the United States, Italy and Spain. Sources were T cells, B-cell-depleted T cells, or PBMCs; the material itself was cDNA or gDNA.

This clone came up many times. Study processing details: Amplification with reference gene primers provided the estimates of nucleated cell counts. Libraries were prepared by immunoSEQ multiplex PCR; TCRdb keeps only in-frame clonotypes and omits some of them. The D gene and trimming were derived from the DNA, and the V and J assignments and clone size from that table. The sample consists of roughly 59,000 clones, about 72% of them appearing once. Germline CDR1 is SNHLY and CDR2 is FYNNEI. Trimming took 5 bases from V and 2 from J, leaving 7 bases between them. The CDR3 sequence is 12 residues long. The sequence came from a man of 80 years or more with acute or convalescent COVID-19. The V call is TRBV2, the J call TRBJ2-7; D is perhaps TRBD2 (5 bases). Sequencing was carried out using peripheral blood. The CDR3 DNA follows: TGTGCCAGCAGTATCGGGACCTACGAGCAGTACTTC. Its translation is CASSIGTYEQYF.